These 7 T cell receptor beta chains originate from one sample sequenced in a study of OX40 agonist ivuxolimab in advanced cancers. Some clones are missing from TCRdb's copy, which holds only in-frame ones; the method was immunoSEQ multiplex PCR. The table includes more than 80,000 clones, approximately 87% detected once. This material consisted of CD4+ or CD8+ T cells sorted from blood, taken in a trial of the OX40 agonist ivuxolimab. These receptors were collected from an adult with an advanced solid tumor such as melanoma, head and neck, liver or kidney cancer.

The gene calls are TRBV19 and TRBJ2-1; D could derive from TRBD1 or TRBD2 (5 bases each). The CDR3 has 15 amino acids. Trimming shortened V by 3 bases and J by 7 bases, and 16 bases separated the two germline ends. CDR1 LNHDA and CDR2 SQIVND come from the germline V gene (reference sequence). Here the CDR3 DNA reads TGTGCCAGTAGTATGAGGGACCCGGTTGGGAATGAGCAGTTCTTC. Its translation: CASSMRDPVGNEQFF.

The V gene is TRBV15, the J gene TRBJ2-1; TRBD2 aligns across 14 bases. The CDR3 is 15 residues long. J was trimmed by 7 bases and V by 5 bases; bases with no gene match: 4. CDR1 is LNHNV and CDR2 is YYDKDF in the germline V gene (reference sequence). CDR3 DNA: TGTGCCACCAGCCAGCGGACTAGCGGGAGGAATGAGCAGTTCTTC. Translating it yields CATSQRTSGRNEQFF.

The genes are TRBV6-1 and TRBJ2-2; 7 bases line up with TRBD1. The length of the CDR3 is 16 residues. Trimming took 4 bases from V and 5 from J; bases not matched to a gene: 10. CDR1 and CDR2 (germline): MNHNS, SASEGT. This CDR3 is CASSAGTASITGELFF. The CDR3 DNA reads TGTGCCAGCAGTGCCGGGACAGCCTCGATTACCGGGGAGCTGTTTTTT.

This rearrangement joins TRBV5-1 to TRBJ2-3; TRBD1 is a possible D gene (6 bases). V dropped 7 bases and J dropped 3 bases, with 12 bases sitting between them. This CDR3 has 13 residues. Germline V gene lookup returns CDR1 SGHRS and CDR2 YFSETQ. The CDR3 bases are TGCGCCAGCCTCGAGGGGGTAACAGATACGCAGTATTTT. It yields the protein CASLEGVTDTQYF.

The rearrangement joins TRBV11-2 to TRBJ1-2; a weak D match, TRBD1 (6 bases). The CDR3 is 13 residues long. V lost 6 bases to trimming and J lost 4 bases, with 12 bases between them. CDR1 SGHAT and CDR2 FQNNGV come from the germline V gene. CDR3 sequence: CASRSTGTYGYTF. CDR3 sequence (DNA): TGTGCCAGCAGGTCCACAGGGACCTATGGCTACACCTTC.

The chain recombines TRBV7-2 with TRBJ1-4; D is uncertain. CDR1 and CDR2 from the germline V gene are SGHTA and FQGNSA. The CDR3 contains 15 residues. V was pared by 2 bases and J by 5 bases, with 12 bases between. CDR3 amino acids: CASSLSPGRNEKLFF. CDR3 DNA sequence: TGTGCCAGCAGCTTATCTCCGGGGAGGAATGAAAAACTGTTTTTT. Full variable domain (rest looked up from reference TRBV7-2 and TRBJ1-4): GAGVSQSPSNKVTEKGKDVELRCDPISGHTALYWYRQSLGQGLEFLIYFQGNSAPDKSGLPSDRFSAERTGGSVSTLTIQRTQQEDSAVYLCASSLSPGRNEKLFFGSGTQLSVL.

Only a few counts were recorded for this clone. The rearrangement links TRBV6-1 to TRBJ2-1, with 8 bases fitting TRBD2. The germline V gene encodes CDR1 MNHNS and CDR2 SASEGT. CDR3 size: 15 residues. After removal of 1 base from V and 8 bases from J, the junction contained 7 bases not matched to a gene. CDR3 coding DNA: TGTGCCAGCAGTGAAGGGGGGCTAGCGGGCTATGAGCAGTTCTTC. As protein: CASSEGGLAGYEQFF.